The clone carrying this T cell receptor (beta chain) came up many times. The data derive from a study of T cells in Graves' hyperthyroidism and ophthalmopathy. V lost 0 bases to trimming and J lost 0 bases, with 9 bases between them. This CDR3 has 16 residues. From germline, CDR1 is MGHRA and CDR2 YSYEKL. It was RNA transcripts that yielded the amplified TCR beta CDR3 regions. In the first-round RT-PCR of the TCR CDR3, the HTBI primer set was used. A single record per CDR3 protein comes from TCRdb applying MiXCR to the multiplex PCR reads. The repertoire includes 350,000 to 400,000 distinct CDR3 sequences, about 19% of them detected once, and around 4% sits in the top ten.

Material: blood. The chain joins TRBV4-1 to TRBJ1-5; D is unclear. The sequence was obtained from a woman between 18 and 29 years old with Graves' hyperthyroidism. In nucleotides, the CDR3 is TGCGCCAGCAGCCAAGAAAGCCTCGGTAGCAATCAGCCCCAGCATTTT. Residues: CASSQESLGSNQPQHF.